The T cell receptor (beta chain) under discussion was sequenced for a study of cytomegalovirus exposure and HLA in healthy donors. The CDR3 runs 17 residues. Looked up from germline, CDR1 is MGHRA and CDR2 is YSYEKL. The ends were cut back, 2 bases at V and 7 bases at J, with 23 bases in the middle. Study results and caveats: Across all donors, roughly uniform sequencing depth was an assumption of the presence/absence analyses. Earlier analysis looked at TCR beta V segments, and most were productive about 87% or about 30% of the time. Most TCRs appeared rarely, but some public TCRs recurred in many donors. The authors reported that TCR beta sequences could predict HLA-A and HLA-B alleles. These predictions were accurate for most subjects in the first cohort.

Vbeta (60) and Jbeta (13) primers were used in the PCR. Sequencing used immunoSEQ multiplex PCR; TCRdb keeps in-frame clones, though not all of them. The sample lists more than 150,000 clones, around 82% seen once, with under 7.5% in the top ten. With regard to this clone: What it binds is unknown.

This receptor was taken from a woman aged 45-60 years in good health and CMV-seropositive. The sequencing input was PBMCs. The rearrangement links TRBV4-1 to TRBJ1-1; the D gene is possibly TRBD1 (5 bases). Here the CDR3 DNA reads TGCGCCAGCAGCCAACTGGGGACTAGAGACTGGCAGTTTGAAGCTTTCTTT. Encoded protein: CASSQLGTRDWQFEAFF.